This T cell receptor beta chain was obtained from a study of blood T cell repertoires in COVID-19. Across the whole study: T cells, B-cell-depleted T cells, or PBMCs supplied cDNA or gDNA.

Germline CDR1 and CDR2: MDHEN and SYDVKM. V was pared by 4 bases and J by 6 bases, with 7 bases of the junction left unmatched. The CDR3 runs 15 residues. Patients in Seattle were enrolled during active infection, then followed longitudinally. Data came from immunoSEQ multiplex PCR; TCRdb stores just in-frame clones and leaves some out. This sample yields 330,000 or so clones, of which about nine tenths are seen a single time; about 3.9% belongs to the top ten. The clonotype comes from a woman aged 55-70 years with COVID-19, enrolled during active disease. This chain joins TRBV28 and TRBJ1-5; 9 bases are shared with TRBD1. Sample: peripheral blood. The CDR3 DNA reads as TGTGCCAGCAGTTACCACAGGGGGCGGGGTCAGCCCCAGCATTTT. It specifies CASSYHRGRGQPQHF.